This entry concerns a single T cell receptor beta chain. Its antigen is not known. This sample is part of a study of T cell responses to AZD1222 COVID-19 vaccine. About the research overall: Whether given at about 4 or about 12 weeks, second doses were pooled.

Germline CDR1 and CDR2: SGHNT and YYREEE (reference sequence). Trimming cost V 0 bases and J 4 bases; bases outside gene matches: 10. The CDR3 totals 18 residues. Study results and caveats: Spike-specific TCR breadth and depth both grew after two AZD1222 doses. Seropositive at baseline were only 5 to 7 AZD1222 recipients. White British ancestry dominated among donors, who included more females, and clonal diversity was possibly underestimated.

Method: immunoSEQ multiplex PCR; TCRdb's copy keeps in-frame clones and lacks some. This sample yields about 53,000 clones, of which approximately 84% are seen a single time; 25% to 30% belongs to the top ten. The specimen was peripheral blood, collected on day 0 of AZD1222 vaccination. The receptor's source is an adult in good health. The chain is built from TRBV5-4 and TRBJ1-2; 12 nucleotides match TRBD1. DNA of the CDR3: TGTGCCAGCAGCTTGGCAGGAAGGGAGGGACAGGGGGCCTATGGCTACACCTTC. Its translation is CASSLAGREGQGAYGYTF.